These 14 T cell receptor beta chains were sequenced from one sample in a study of T-cell reconstitution after alpha-beta-depleted transplantation in children. Preparation of the TCRbeta library was carried out with unique molecular identifiers. TCRdb re-called the PCR reads through MiXCR, storing one row per CDR3 protein. The sample records a few hundred thousand distinct CDR3 sequences, 25% to 30% being singletons. Sample: PBMCs, taken before TCRalphabeta/CD19-depleted stem cell transplant. The receptor source for this set is a boy in the first two years of life with Wiskott-Aldrich syndrome, due to receive a stem cell transplant.

In this sample, this clonotype turned up a few times. This sequence joins TRBV20-1 and TRBJ1-6; 9 bases are shared with TRBD1. Germline values: CDR1 DFQATT, CDR2 SNEGSKA (reference sequence). V shed 1 base and J 7 bases; nucleotides not matched to a gene: 2. This CDR3 is built from 14 residues. The CDR3 sequence is CSARADRGNSPLHF. CDR3 coding DNA: TGCAGTGCTAGAGCCGACAGGGGGAATTCACCCCTCCACTTT.

This chain links TRBV24-1 with TRBJ2-1; D tentatively fits TRBD1 or TRBD2 (5 bases each). Germline V CDR1 and CDR2: KGHDR, SFDVKD. The CDR3 loop spans 14 amino acids. V was clipped by 5 bases and J by 5 bases, with 12 bases between them. In nucleotides, the CDR3 is TGTGCCACCAGTGGCCGGGGACGCAACAATGAGCAGTTCTTC. Protein: CATSGRGRNNEQFF.

The gene calls are TRBV27 and TRBJ2-5; TRBD1 matches 7 bases. The V segment lost 0 bases and the J segment 2 bases; nucleotides outside the gene matches: 6. CDR1 is MNHEY, CDR2 SMNVEV, per germline (reference sequence). The CDR3 has 16 amino acids. CDR3 in amino acids: CASSLSVGDRQETQYF. The CDR3 DNA sequence: TGTGCCAGCAGTTTATCAGTGGGGGACAGACAAGAGACCCAGTACTTC.

This clonotype was detected only a few times. The rearrangement uses TRBV5-1 and TRBJ2-3, with TRBD1 matching 10 bases. This CDR3 region has 16 residues. V gave up 0 bases and J gave up 5 bases; unmatched junction bases: 6. Germline V gene lookup returns CDR1 SGHRS and CDR2 YFSETQ. The CDR3 sequence is CASSLGGTGVGDTQYF. The CDR3 nucleotides read TGCGCCAGCAGCTTGGGAGGGACAGGGGTCGGAGATACGCAGTATTTT.

This clonotype was observed a few times. The chain links TRBV12-3 or TRBV12-4 to TRBJ1-5; 8 bases are shared with TRBD1. The CDR3 totals 15 residues. With 3 bases clipped from V and 6 bases from J, the junction kept 7 bases outside the gene matches. Here the CDR3 reads CASSLSPGQGQPQHF. Here the CDR3 DNA reads TGTGCCAGCAGTTTGTCCCCCGGACAGGGTCAGCCCCAGCATTTT.

The chain employs TRBV14 and TRBJ2-1; tentative D call: TRBD2 (6 bases). The CDR3 is made up of 13 amino acids. The germline V gene has CDR1 SGHDN and CDR2 FVKESK. Trimming removed 4 bases at V and 10 bases at J, with 14 bases between. This CDR3 is CASSPSVAGEQFF. CDR3 DNA: TGTGCCAGCAGCCCCTCCGTGGCGGGGGAGCAGTTCTTC.

The rearrangement uses TRBV5-1 and TRBJ2-1; D remains ambiguous. The V end lost 3 bases, the J end lost 2 bases, and 6 bases lay between the germline ends. This CDR3 region has 13 residues. CDR1 SGHRS and CDR2 YFSETQ come from the germline V gene. CDR3 DNA sequence: TGCGCCAGCAGCTGGGCACCCTACAATGAGCAGTTCTTC. Its protein is CASSWAPYNEQFF.

The chain combines TRBV5-1 with TRBJ2-1; 9 bases agree with TRBD2. The CDR3 is made up of 16 amino acids. Looked up from germline, CDR1 is SGHRS and CDR2 is YFSETQ. Trimming cost V 0 bases and J 10 bases; bases outside gene matches: 11. The CDR3 region is CASSLGLSSGRREQFF. The CDR3 DNA is TGCGCCAGCAGCTTGGGCTTGAGTAGCGGGAGAAGAGAGCAGTTCTTC.

This chain links TRBV29-1 with TRBJ1-1, with a weak D call TRBD1 (5 bases). V lost 7 bases and J lost 5, with 14 bases in between. Per germline, CDR1 SQVTM and CDR2 ANQGSEA. The CDR3 runs to 12 residues. Here the CDR3 DNA reads TGCAGCGACCTAGGGGTAAGGACTGAAGCTTTCTTT. Translating it yields CSDLGVRTEAFF.

V is TRBV18 and J is TRBJ2-5, with D maybe TRBD2 (6 bases). Germline V CDR1 and CDR2: KGHSH, LQKENI. The CDR3 is made up of 15 amino acids. The V and J ends lost 3 bases and 5 bases respectively, with 16 bases between them. This CDR3 is CASSPSPSEKETQYF. The CDR3 DNA follows: TGTGCCAGCTCACCCAGTCCTAGCGAGAAGGAGACCCAGTACTTC.

This rearrangement joins TRBV5-1 to TRBJ2-7; TRBD1 is a possible D gene (5 bases). This CDR3 has 16 amino acids. Germline V gene data show CDR1 as SGHRS and CDR2 as YFSETQ. Trimming removed 1 base from V and 0 bases from J, with 14 bases in between. CDR3 sequence: CASSLLQDRSSYEQYF. The CDR3 DNA reads as TGCGCCAGCAGCTTGTTACAGGACCGAAGCTCCTACGAGCAGTACTTC.

This clonotype turned up a few times. CDR3 sequence (DNA): TGTGCCAGCAGTCAGGACGCAACAAACAATGAGCAGTTCTTC. The encoded protein is CASSQDATNNEQFF. This chain links TRBV12-3 or TRBV12-4 with TRBJ2-1; no firm D call. Trimming shortened V by 5 bases and J by 5 bases, and 13 bases separated the two germline ends. The CDR3 runs 14 residues.

V usage is TRBV10-2 and J usage is TRBJ2-5; D perhaps matches TRBD2 (5 bases). This CDR3 has 14 amino acids. V lost 5 bases and J lost 5, with 15 bases in between. Germline CDR1 reads WSHSY; CDR2 reads SAAADI. In nucleotides, the CDR3 is TGCGCCAGCAGTAGGATTGGTAGCGTGGAGACCCAGTACTTC. Protein sequence: CASSRIGSVETQYF.

A few counts support this clonotype. The CDR3 loop is CASRGRPPTSGRWGNEQFF. The CDR3 DNA reads as TGCGCCAGTCGGGGCAGACCCCCAACTAGCGGGAGGTGGGGCAATGAGCAGTTCTTC. The J gene is TRBJ2-1, the V gene TRBV5-1; 12 positions agree with TRBD2. CDR1 SGHRS and CDR2 YFSETQ come from the germline V gene. The ends lost 8 bases at V and 6 bases at J; junction bases unmatched: 21. The CDR3 runs 19 residues.